These T cell receptor beta chains were read from a single sample in a study of monozygotic twins with cystic fibrosis. Sequencing used immunoSEQ multiplex PCR; TCRdb keeps in-frame clones, though not all of them. The repertoire holds roughly 25,000 clones, with approximately 96% as singletons. Sequenced material: blood. The source is a girl between 2 and 10 years old with cystic fibrosis. Each CDR3 is given with its conserved first and last residue. Each record gives: J gene, clone size, V gene, CDR3 protein. Part of the rows lack a size; the others show once, few, many or a class for expanded clones.

>TRBJ1-5|NA|TRBV6-1
CASSEPPLRGSNQPQHF
>TRBJ2-3|NA|TRBV6-5
CASSRTGAYTDTQYF
>TRBJ1-1|few|TRBV2
CASGGRQVNTEAFF
>TRBJ2-7|NA|TRBV10-3
CAISNNRGNTYEQYF
>TRBJ1-2|NA|TRBV9
CASSGRDVQDYGYTF
>TRBJ2-3|NA|TRBV27
CASTLLGAGGSADTQYF
>TRBJ2-2|NA|TRBV5-1
CASSSGGGATGELFF
>TRBJ1-5|NA|TRBV9
CASSAGQGAYSNQPQHF
>TRBJ1-4|NA|TRBV2
CASRGRTAKGNEKLFF
>TRBJ2-1|NA|TRBV2
CASSRAGLANNEQFF
>TRBJ1-1|NA|TRBV5-4
CASSLDRGTEAFF
>TRBJ2-3|NA|TRBV4-2
CASSSSALAGIDTQYF
>TRBJ2-1|NA|TRBV4-2
CASSHHTGTRNNEQFF
>TRBJ2-1|NA|TRBV7-6
CASSFTVREANNEQFF
>TRBJ2-7|NA|TRBV9
CASSVDWSYYEQYF
>TRBJ2-7|NA|TRBV6-4
CASSDPRDLAYEQYF
>TRBJ2-7|NA|TRBV5-1
CASSLAGGTLSYEQYF
>TRBJ2-7|NA|TRBV27
CASSLSGGYTHYEQYF
>TRBJ2-2|NA|TRBV4-1
CASSLEAGELFF
>TRBJ2-7|NA|TRBV28
CASSLSDVSYEQYF
>TRBJ2-3|once|TRBV29-1
CSVDSLAGDTQYF
>TRBJ2-5|NA|TRBV4-2
CASSQNRDPVQETQYF
>TRBJ1-5|NA|TRBV5-3
CATGEDNQPQHF
>TRBJ1-5|NA|TRBV7-2
CASSLWGSGFNQPQHF
>TRBJ2-1|NA|TRBV29-1
CSAERGFENEQFF
>TRBJ2-7|NA|TRBV2
CASSPLAGGREQYF
>TRBJ2-2|NA|TRBV4-3
CASSRDRGTGELFF
>TRBJ2-3|NA|TRBV11-2
CASSLVPGGSTDTQYF
>TRBJ2-1|NA|TRBV7-2
CASRSLSGTYNEQFF
>TRBJ1-4|NA|TRBV7-8
CASSLAIWLWDEKLFF
>TRBJ1-3|NA|TRBV9
CASSAGRISGNTIYF
>TRBJ1-3|NA|TRBV19
CASRRGGNTIYF
>TRBJ2-3|NA|TRBV9
CASSPRGGRSTDTQYF
>TRBJ1-1|once|TRBV4-3
CASSQDWRTAHTEAFF
>TRBJ2-7|NA|TRBV5-6
CASSLGAGSSSYEQYF
>TRBJ2-7|NA|TRBV7-9
CASSLAVRGGRTYEQYF
>TRBJ2-7|once|TRBV10-1
CASSELQHYEQYF
>TRBJ1-1|NA|TRBV28
CASAFWVYTEAFF
>TRBJ1-1|NA|TRBV28
CASTRGPPLTPNTEAFF
>TRBJ2-5|NA|TRBV6-5
CASSTGTGQETQYF
>TRBJ2-4|NA|TRBV5-1
CASSLKTGDGNIQYF
>TRBJ1-5|NA|TRBV27
CASSPSGQGNQPQHF
>TRBJ1-1|NA|TRBV28
CAISRGNTEAFF
>TRBJ2-7|NA|TRBV29-1
CSVETGRSYEQYF
>TRBJ2-3|NA|TRBV2
CASTPRVVGLDTQYF
>TRBJ2-5|once|TRBV11-2
CASSPEWWAETQYF
>TRBJ2-3|NA|TRBV29-1
CSVTSGPGEDTQYF
>TRBJ2-2|NA|TRBV10-3
CAISATSGRRNTGELFF
>TRBJ1-1|few|TRBV4-2
CASSQGQRVEEAFF
>TRBJ1-1|once|TRBV14
CASSQGYVWLDTEAFF
>TRBJ2-3|NA|TRBV14
CASSQDRAQGSDTQYF
>TRBJ1-5|once|TRBV6-1
CASSVTGGADQPQHF
>TRBJ2-3|NA|TRBV6-4
CASSDSAGITTDTQYF